The next 11 T cell receptor beta chains were all read from a single sample in a study of type 1 regulatory T cells. General study results and limits: Compared with non-Tr1 cells, Tr1 cells showed a narrower TCR repertoire.

TCRdb re-called the reads through MiXCR, storing one row per CDR3 protein. The repertoire holds some 71,000 distinct CDR3 sequences, with about a fifth as singletons. These TCRs' antigens remain unknown. The sequenced material came from cultured type 1 regulatory T (Tr1) cells, either the whole culture or a sorted fraction (not recorded which). These receptors all stem from a human donor in good health.

This clonotype was detected a few times. The chain combines TRBV18 with TRBJ2-1; TRBD1 agrees at 9 bases. Germline-derived CDR1 and CDR2 are KGHSH and LQKENI. Trimming removed 4 bases from V and 7 bases from J; junction bases left unmatched: 5. The CDR3 extends over 14 amino acids. This CDR3 is CASSLRTGENEQFF. The CDR3 region has the DNA TGTGCCAGCTCACTACGGACAGGGGAAAATGAGCAGTTCTTC.

This clonotype was counted many times. The chain joins TRBV6-5 to TRBJ1-3, with D hard to call. This CDR3 region has 14 residues. In germline, CDR1 is MNHEY, CDR2 SVGAGI. V dropped 6 bases and J dropped 4 bases, with 13 bases sitting between them. The CDR3 spells CASRSPVEGNTIYF. The CDR3 bases are TGTGCCAGCAGGTCCCCCGTGGAGGGAAACACCATATATTTT.

This clonotype was picked up many times. The rearrangement links TRBV7-9 to TRBJ1-1; no reliable D call. Between the trimmed V and J ends, which lost 5 bases and 0 bases, there was a span of 10 bases. The CDR3 loop spans 14 amino acids. The V gene's germline CDR1 is SEHNR and CDR2 FQNEAQ (reference sequence). The CDR3, as DNA: TGTGCCAGCAGCCGTATCGAGTTGAACACTGAAGCTTTCTTT. The encoded protein is CASSRIELNTEAFF. Based on the CDR3 plus reference TRBV7-9 and TRBJ1-1, the full variable domain is DTGVSQNPRHKITKRGQNVTFRCDPISEHNRLYWYRQTLGQGPEFLTYFQNEAQLEKSRLLSDRFSAERPKGSFSTLEIQRTEQGDSAMYLCASSRIELNTEAFFGQGTRLTVV.

The chain has TRBV18 and TRBJ2-1; 7 nucleotides line up with TRBD2. The junction had 13 bases not matched to a gene; V was cut back by 5 bases and J by 15 bases. This CDR3 is 13 amino acids long. Germline V gives CDR1 KGHSH, CDR2 LQKENI. CDR3 DNA: TGTGCCAGCTCAGCCCTGCGGGCGGGAGAACTGTTCTTC. It specifies CASSALRAGELFF.

This clonotype was detected only a few times. The J gene is TRBJ1-2, the V gene TRBV20-1; no clear D. Trimming shortened V by 2 bases and J by 4 bases, and 14 bases separated the two germline ends. Looked up from germline, CDR1 is DFQATT and CDR2 is SNEGSKA (reference sequence). The CDR3 has 14 amino acids. The CDR3 region is CSARSRGSGYGYTF. CDR3 coding DNA: TGCAGTGCTAGAAGTCGGGGATCGGGCTATGGCTACACCTTC.

With respect to this clonotype: An end of the junction does not agree with germline; a read error may underlie this. This chain uses TRBV9 with TRBJ2-5; D unresolved. Germline loops: CDR1 SGDLS, CDR2 YYNGEE. CDR3 size: 16 residues. CDR3 protein: CASSVGGRISGETQCF. Here the CDR3 DNA reads TGTGCCAGCAGCGTTGGTGGGCGTATTTCCGGTGAGACCCAGTGCTTC.

The V gene is TRBV2, the J gene TRBJ2-1; 8 positions match TRBD2. Germline loops: CDR1 SNHLY, CDR2 FYNNEI. The CDR3 runs to 15 residues. Trimming removed 7 bases from V and 0 bases from J; junction bases left unmatched: 5. CDR3 bases: TGTGCCAGCATTCCCGGGACTAGCTCCTACAATGAGCAGTTCTTC. Its translation is CASIPGTSSYNEQFF.

The chain recombines TRBV6-5 with TRBJ2-3, with TRBD2 as a possible D gene (5 bases). The V gene lost 4 bases and the J gene lost 2 bases, with 10 bases spanning the gap. Germline assignment: CDR1 MNHEY and CDR2 SVGAGI. This CDR3 contains 14 residues. The CDR3 region has the DNA TGTGCCAGCAGTTTAGACTACTTCACAGATACGCAGTATTTT. Protein sequence: CASSLDYFTDTQYF.

This clonotype was counted at least ten times. The chain joins TRBV9 to TRBJ1-5, with unresolved D. V was trimmed by 7 bases and J by 5 bases, leaving 1 base between them. The CDR3 loop spans 9 amino acids. The germline gives CDR1 SGDLS, CDR2 YYNGEE. CDR3 region: CASHQPQHF. The CDR3 DNA sequence: TGTGCCAGCCATCAGCCCCAGCATTTT.

The V and J genes are TRBV5-1 and TRBJ2-1, with 9 bases lining up with TRBD2. Germline CDR1 is SGHRS and CDR2 is YFSETQ. The CDR3 spans 15 residues. V was clipped by 2 bases and J by 2 bases; unmatched bases: 2. The CDR3 DNA reads TGCGCCAGCAGCTTTAGCGGGAGCGCCTACAATGAGCAGTTCTTC. As protein: CASSFSGSAYNEQFF. Combining the CDR3 with reference TRBV5-1 and TRBJ2-1 gives the whole variable domain KAGVTQTPRYLIKTRGQQVTLSCSPISGHRSVSWYQQTPGQGLQFLFEYFSETQRNKGNFPGRFSGRQFSNSRSEMNVSTLELGDSALYLCASSFSGSAYNEQFFGPGTRLTVL.

This clonotype occurred many times. The chain uses TRBV10-2 and TRBJ1-5; no definite D call. CDR3 length: 13 amino acids. Trimming left V 2 bases short and J 4 bases short, with 6 bases between. Germline V lookup: CDR1 WSHSY, CDR2 SAAADI. The CDR3 DNA follows: TGCGCCAGCAGTGAGACGAGGAATCAGCCCCAGCATTTT. Protein sequence: CASSETRNQPQHF.